This TCR beta chain was observed in a study of blood T cell repertoires in COVID-19. Study-level background: The United States, Italy and Spain provided the acute and convalescent COVID-19 samples.

Authors' methods: The assay estimated nucleated cells by amplifying reference gene primers. TCRdb keeps only in-frame clones here, not all; method: immunoSEQ multiplex PCR. V, J and clone size are taken as reported in that table, and D and trimming were inferred from the DNA itself. Of about 180,000 clones listed, around four fifths are singletons. Patients from Seattle were sampled longitudinally, starting during active infection. This CDR3 comprises 14 residues. The trim removed 4 bases at V and 4 bases at J, leaving 6 bases unmatched. In germline, CDR1 is PRHDT, CDR2 FYEKMQ (reference sequence). The sequencing sample was made of peripheral blood. The sequence was obtained from a woman aged 40 to 50 with COVID-19, enrolled during active disease. The chain links TRBV13 to TRBJ2-7; TRBD2 matches 8 bases. For the CDR3, the DNA is TGTGCCAGCAGCTCGGGGGGGCCAGCTTACGAGCAGTACTTC. It is translated as CASSSGGPAYEQYF. The complete variable domain, with remaining parts taken from reference TRBV13 and TRBJ2-7, reads AAGVIQSPRHLIKEKRETATLKCYPIPRHDTVYWYQQGPGQDPQFLISFYEKMQSDKGSIPDRFSAQQFSDYHSELNMSSLELGDSALYFCASSSGGPAYEQYFGPGTRLTVT.